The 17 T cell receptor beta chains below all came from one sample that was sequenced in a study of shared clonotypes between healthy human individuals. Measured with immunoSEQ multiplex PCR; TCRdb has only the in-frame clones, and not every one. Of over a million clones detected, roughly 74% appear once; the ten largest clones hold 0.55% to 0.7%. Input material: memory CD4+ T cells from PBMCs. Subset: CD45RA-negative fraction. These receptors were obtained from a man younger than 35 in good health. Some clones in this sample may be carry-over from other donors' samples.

The CDR3 region is CASIRGLTNYGYTF. The CDR3 bases are TGTGCCAGCATTCGGGGACTTACTAACTATGGCTACACCTTC. The V and J genes are TRBV28 and TRBJ1-2; perhaps TRBD1 as D (5 bases). Germline lookup yields CDR1 MDHEN and CDR2 SYDVKM. This CDR3 has 14 amino acids. V lost 7 bases and J lost 0, with 12 bases in between.

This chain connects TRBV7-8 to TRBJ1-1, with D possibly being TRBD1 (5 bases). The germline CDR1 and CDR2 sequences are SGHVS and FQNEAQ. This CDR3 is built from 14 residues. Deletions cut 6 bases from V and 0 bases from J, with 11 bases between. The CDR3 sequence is CASSPGTVNTEAFF. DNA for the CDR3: TGTGCCAGCAGTCCCGGGACGGTGAACACTGAAGCTTTCTTT.

As DNA, the CDR3 is TGTGCCAGCAGCTTGTCGGCACAAGAGACCCAGTACTTC. As protein: CASSLSAQETQYF. The chain uses TRBV7-8 and TRBJ2-5; D uncertain. V was cut by 3 bases and J by 2 bases, with 7 bases left in between. This CDR3 is built from 13 residues. Germline V lookup: CDR1 SGHVS, CDR2 FQNEAQ.

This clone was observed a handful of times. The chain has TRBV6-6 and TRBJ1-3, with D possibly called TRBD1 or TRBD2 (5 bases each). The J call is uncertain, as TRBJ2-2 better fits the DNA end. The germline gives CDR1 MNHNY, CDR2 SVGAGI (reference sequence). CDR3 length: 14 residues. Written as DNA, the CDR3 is TGTGCCAGCAGGTCAGGGACGGACACCGGGGAGCTGTTTTTT. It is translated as CASRSGTDTGELFF.

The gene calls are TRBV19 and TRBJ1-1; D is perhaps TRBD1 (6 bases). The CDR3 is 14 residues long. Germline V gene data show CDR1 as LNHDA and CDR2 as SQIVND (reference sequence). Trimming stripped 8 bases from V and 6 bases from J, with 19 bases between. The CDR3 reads CASSSGVGHSEAFF. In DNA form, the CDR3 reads TGTGCCAGTTCCTCAGGGGTAGGTCATTCTGAAGCTTTCTTT.

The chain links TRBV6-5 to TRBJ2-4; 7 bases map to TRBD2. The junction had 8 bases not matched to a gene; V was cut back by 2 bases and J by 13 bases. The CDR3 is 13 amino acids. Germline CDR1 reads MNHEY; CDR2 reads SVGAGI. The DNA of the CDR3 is TGTGCCAGCAGTTACCAAGCGGGGCTCGCCCAGTACTTC. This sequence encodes CASSYQAGLAQYF.

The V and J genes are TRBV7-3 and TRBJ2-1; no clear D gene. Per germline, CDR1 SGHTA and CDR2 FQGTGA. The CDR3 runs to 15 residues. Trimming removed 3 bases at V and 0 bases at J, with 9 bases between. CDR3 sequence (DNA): TGTGCCAGCAGCTTGTCTAGGGACTCCTACAATGAGCAGTTCTTC. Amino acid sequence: CASSLSRDSYNEQFF.

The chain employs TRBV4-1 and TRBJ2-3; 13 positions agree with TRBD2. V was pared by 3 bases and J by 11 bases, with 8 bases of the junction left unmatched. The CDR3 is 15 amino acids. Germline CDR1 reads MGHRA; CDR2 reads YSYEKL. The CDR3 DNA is TGCGCCAGCAGCCAGATCGGACTAGCGGGAGAAATGCAGTATTTT. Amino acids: CASSQIGLAGEMQYF.

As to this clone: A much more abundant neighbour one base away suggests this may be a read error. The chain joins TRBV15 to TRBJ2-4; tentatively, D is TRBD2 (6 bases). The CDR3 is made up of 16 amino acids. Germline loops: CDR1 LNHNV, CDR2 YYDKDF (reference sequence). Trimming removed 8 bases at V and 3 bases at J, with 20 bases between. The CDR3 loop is CATRGILLRGKNIQYF. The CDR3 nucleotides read TGTGCCACCCGCGGGATCTTGTTGAGGGGCAAAAACATTCAGTACTTC.

CDR3 residues: CASSQGSTGLYEQYF. DNA of the CDR3: TGCGCCAGCAGCCAAGGGTCTACAGGCCTCTACGAGCAGTACTTC. The chain has TRBV4-3 and TRBJ2-7; D is possibly TRBD1 (5 bases). The length of the CDR3 is 15 residues. Trimming cost V 1 base and J 3 bases, with 13 bases left between them. CDR1 is LGHNA, CDR2 YSLEER, per germline.

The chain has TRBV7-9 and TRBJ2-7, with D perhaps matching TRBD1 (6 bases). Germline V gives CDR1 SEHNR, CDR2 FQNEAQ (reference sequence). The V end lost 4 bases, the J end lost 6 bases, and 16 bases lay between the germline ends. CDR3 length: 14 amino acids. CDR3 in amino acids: CASSSTGQPGEQYF. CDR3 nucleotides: TGTGCCAGCAGCTCCACTGGACAGCCCGGCGAGCAGTACTTC.

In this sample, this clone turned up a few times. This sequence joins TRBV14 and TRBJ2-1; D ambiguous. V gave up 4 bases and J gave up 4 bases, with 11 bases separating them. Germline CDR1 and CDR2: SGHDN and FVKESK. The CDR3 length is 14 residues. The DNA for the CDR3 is TGTGCCAGCAGCCGAGCGCCAGGATACAATGAGCAGTTCTTC. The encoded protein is CASSRAPGYNEQFF.

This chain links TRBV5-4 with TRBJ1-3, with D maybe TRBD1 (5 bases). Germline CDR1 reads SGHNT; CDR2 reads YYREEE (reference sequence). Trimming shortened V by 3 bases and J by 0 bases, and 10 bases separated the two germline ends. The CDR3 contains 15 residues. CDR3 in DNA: TGTGCCAGCAGCTCGGGACTGAGCTCTGGAAACACCATATATTTT. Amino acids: CASSSGLSSGNTIYF.

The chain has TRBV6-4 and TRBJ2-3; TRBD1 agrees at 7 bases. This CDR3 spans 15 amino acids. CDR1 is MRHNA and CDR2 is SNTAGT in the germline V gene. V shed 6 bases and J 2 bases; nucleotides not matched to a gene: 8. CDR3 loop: CASSESGQTTDTQYF. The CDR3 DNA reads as TGTGCCAGCAGCGAATCGGGACAGACCACAGATACGCAGTATTTT.

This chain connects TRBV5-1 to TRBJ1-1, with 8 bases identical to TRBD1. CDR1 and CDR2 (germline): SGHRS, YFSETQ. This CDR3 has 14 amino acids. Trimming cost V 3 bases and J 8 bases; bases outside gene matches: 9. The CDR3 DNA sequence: TGCGCCAGCAGCTCTCAGGGGGCGAAGGGAGAAGCTTTCTTT. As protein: CASSSQGAKGEAFF.

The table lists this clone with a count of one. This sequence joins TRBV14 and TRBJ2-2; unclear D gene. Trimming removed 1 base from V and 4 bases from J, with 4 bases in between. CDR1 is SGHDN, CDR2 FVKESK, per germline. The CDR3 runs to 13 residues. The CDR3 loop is CASSQGITGELFF. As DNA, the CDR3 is TGTGCCAGCAGCCAAGGGATCACCGGGGAGCTGTTTTTT.

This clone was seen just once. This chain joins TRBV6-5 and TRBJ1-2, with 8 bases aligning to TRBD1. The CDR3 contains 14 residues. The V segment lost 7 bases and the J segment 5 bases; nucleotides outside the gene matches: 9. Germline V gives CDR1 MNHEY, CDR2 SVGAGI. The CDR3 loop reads CASTRTGSPYGYTF. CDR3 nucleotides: TGTGCCAGCACCAGGACAGGGAGTCCTTATGGCTACACCTTC.